The clone carrying this TCR beta chain was detected a few times. Germline V gene sequence: CDR1 MDHEN, CDR2 SYDVKM. The CDR3 has 17 residues. The V and J ends lost 4 bases and 2 bases, in that order; junction bases with no gene match: 10. This record belongs to a study of ipilimumab plus nivolumab after autologous stem cell transplantation. Profiling relied on immunoSEQ multiplex PCR, and the TCRdb table lists in-frame clones only, not all of them. The repertoire has approximately 15,000 clones, 65% to 80% of them found once; the top ten carry 8.5% to 12%. This TCR was sampled from a male donor with primary mediastinal lymphoma. The chain has TRBV28 and TRBJ1-4, with 7 nucleotides matching TRBD1. This material consisted of PBMCs, taken in a trial of ipilimumab plus nivolumab as post-transplant consolidation. The CDR3 bases are TGTGCCAGCAGTTGGGGGCCACCAGGGGGTACTAATGAAAAACTGTTTTTT. This encodes CASSWGPPGGTNEKLFF.